This TCR beta chain was documented in a study of cytomegalovirus exposure and HLA in healthy donors. V lost 7 bases, J lost 3 bases, and 15 bases lay in between. Germline V lookup: CDR1 SQVTM, CDR2 ANQGSEA. The CDR3 consists of 13 residues. This clone occurred a few times. The antigen remains undetermined. The PCR used 60 Vbeta and 13 Jbeta primers. The method was immunoSEQ multiplex PCR; TCRdb's version includes in-frame clones alone and lacks a portion of them. The repertoire holds 99,000 or so clones, roughly 13% seen once, with more than 15% in the top ten. The study's findings and limits: Later genetic work tied a missense DCLRE1C variant to beta-chain V and J trimming. A later analysis, which compared TCR beta chains of equal frequency, found the HLA-associated ones more clonally expanded. The classifier was said to identify cytomegalovirus status with high specificity and sensitivity. It is likely that the observed cluster of highly shared sequence variants was a sequencing artifact.

The TCR originated in a man aged 35-49 years in good health and CMV-seropositive. The genes are TRBV29-1 and TRBJ1-1; the D gene is possibly TRBD1 (6 bases). The source material was PBMCs. CDR3 in amino acids: CSARFGGDTEAFF. Written as DNA, the CDR3 is TGCAGCGCCCGCTTTGGGGGCGACACTGAAGCTTTCTTT.